These 29 T cell receptor beta chains were sequenced from one sample in a study of blood T cell repertoires in COVID-19. Clones were sequenced by immunoSEQ multiplex PCR, and TCRdb holds only the in-frame ones, with some missing. The table includes about 310,000 clones, roughly 87% detected once. The sequenced sample consisted of peripheral blood. These receptors were obtained from a man in his late teens or twenties with active or convalescent COVID-19.

The V gene is TRBV5-1, the J gene TRBJ2-3; D is possibly TRBD2 (6 bases). Germline lookup yields CDR1 SGHRS and CDR2 YFSETQ. The CDR3 consists of 15 residues. Trimming stripped 4 bases from V and 8 bases from J, with 20 bases between. The CDR3 here is CASSPIGTQDITQYF. The CDR3 DNA sequence: TGCGCCAGCAGCCCTATAGGGACTCAAGATATTACGCAGTATTTT.

The chain is built from TRBV2 and TRBJ1-5; 11 nucleotides align to TRBD1. V shed 4 bases, J shed 3 bases, and the junction held 17 bases outside the gene matches. The germline CDR1 and CDR2 sequences are SNHLY and FYNNEI. The CDR3 is 20 amino acids. The CDR3 loop reads CASSAAERTGGSDDNQPQHF. The CDR3 bases are TGTGCCAGCAGTGCGGCCGAAAGGACAGGGGGCTCTGATGACAATCAGCCCCAGCATTTT.

The J gene is TRBJ1-2, the V gene TRBV4-3; 9 positions agree with TRBD1. With 4 bases clipped from V and 8 bases from J, the junction kept 11 bases outside the gene matches. The germline gives CDR1 LGHNA, CDR2 YSLEER. This CDR3 contains 15 residues. CDR3 in DNA: TGCGCCAGCAGCCCAGGACAGGGGCTTATCCTCGGCTACACCTTC. It translates to CASSPGQGLILGYTF.

The sample holds one count of this clone. This sequence joins TRBV5-8 and TRBJ1-2; D gene unclear. Per germline, CDR1 SGHTS and CDR2 YDEGEE. The CDR3 contains 13 residues. V was trimmed by 1 base and J by 4 bases, leaving 8 bases between them. This chain's CDR3 is CASSLRSGYGYTF. DNA for the CDR3: TGTGCCAGCAGCTTGCGTTCAGGCTATGGCTACACCTTC. Supplemented by reference TRBV5-8 and TRBJ1-2, the full variable domain reads EAGVTQSPTHLIKTRGQQATLRCSPISGHTSVYWYQQALGLGLQFLLWYDEGEERNRGNFPPRFSGRQFPNYSSELNVNALELEDSALYLCASSLRSGYGYTFGSGTRLTVV.

The gene calls are TRBV5-1 and TRBJ2-6; D is uncertain. The V end was cut by 1 base, the J end by 0 bases, with 11 bases between. CDR1 and CDR2 (germline): SGHRS, YFSETQ. CDR3 length: 17 residues. CDR3: CASSLSIVSSGANVLTF. CDR3 DNA: TGCGCCAGCAGCTTGAGTATAGTGAGCTCTGGGGCCAACGTCCTGACTTTC.

This chain links TRBV10-3 with TRBJ2-1; 7 nucleotides line up with TRBD2. Trimming at V came to 8 bases and at J to 2 bases, leaving 3 bases not matched to a gene. CDR3 length equals 13 residues. The germline gives CDR1 ENHRY, CDR2 SYGVKD. CDR3: CAIGLGPYNEQFF. The CDR3 bases are TGTGCCATCGGACTAGGACCCTACAATGAGCAGTTCTTC.

The chain carries TRBV9 and TRBJ2-7; possible D gene TRBD2, 7 bases. V lost 4 bases and J lost 2, with 10 bases in between. The CDR3 extends over 13 amino acids. CDR1 is SGDLS, CDR2 YYNGEE, per germline. The CDR3 protein is CASSRGDTYEQYF. CDR3 bases: TGTGCCAGCAGCCGGGGGGACACCTACGAGCAGTACTTC.

This chain links TRBV20-1 with TRBJ2-5; D gene unclear. The CDR3 spans 15 residues. CDR1 and CDR2 from the germline V gene are DFQATT and SNEGSKA (reference sequence). With 3 bases removed from V and 2 bases from J, the gap between germline ends came to 16 bases. The chain's CDR3 is CSASIRRSAQETQYF. The CDR3 coding sequence is TGCAGTGCTAGTATCCGTCGGAGCGCACAAGAGACCCAGTACTTC.

The chain recombines TRBV3-1 (or the pseudogene TRBV3-2) with TRBJ2-3; D remains ambiguous. The CDR3 has 13 amino acids. Looked up from germline, CDR1 is LGHDT and CDR2 is YNNKEL (reference sequence). V gave up 2 bases and J gave up 3 bases, with 6 bases separating them. CDR3 coding DNA: TGTGCCAGCAGCCAACAACAAACAGATACGCAGTATTTT. Translation gives CASSQQQTDTQYF.

The chain joins TRBV28 to TRBJ2-5; D unresolved. The CDR3 runs to 14 residues. Germline V lookup: CDR1 MDHEN, CDR2 SYDVKM. V lost 5 bases to trimming and J lost 2 bases, with 12 bases between them. As DNA, the CDR3 is TGTGCCAGCAGTCCTCGTCTCTTTCAAGAGACCCAGTACTTC. Its translation: CASSPRLFQETQYF.

The chain joins TRBV6-4 to TRBJ2-1, with 7 nucleotides matching TRBD2. There are 15 residues in the CDR3. The ends lost 3 bases at V and 8 bases at J; junction bases unmatched: 10. Germline V gene lookup returns CDR1 MRHNA and CDR2 SNTAGT. Here the CDR3 DNA reads TGTGCCAGCAGTGAAGCGTCGGGAGGAGGTGATGAGCAGTTCTTC. It yields the protein CASSEASGGGDEQFF.

The chain uses TRBV5-1 and TRBJ2-7; D unresolved. The CDR3 contains 14 residues. Germline assignment: CDR1 SGHRS and CDR2 YFSETQ. V was cut by 4 bases and J by 2 bases, with 13 bases left in between. The CDR3 DNA reads as TGCGCCAGCAGCCCTGGCCAGTATCCCTACGAGCAGTACTTC. It is translated as CASSPGQYPYEQYF.

The table lists this clone with a few counts. The V gene is TRBV7-2, the J gene TRBJ2-7, with D perhaps matching TRBD1 (6 bases). V lost 3 bases to trimming and J lost 2 bases, with 11 bases between them. The CDR3 loop spans 14 amino acids. Germline V lookup: CDR1 SGHTA, CDR2 FQGNSA. The DNA for the CDR3 is TGTGCCAGCAGCTTTACGCAGGGGCCCTACGAGCAGTACTTC. Its translation is CASSFTQGPYEQYF.

V usage is TRBV3-1 (or the pseudogene TRBV3-2) and J usage is TRBJ2-4; tentative D call: TRBD1 (5 bases). Germline values: CDR1 LGHDT, CDR2 YNNKEL (reference sequence). Trimming stripped 4 bases from V and 4 bases from J, with 14 bases between. This CDR3 spans 15 amino acids. CDR3 loop: CASSRGRDIKNIQYF. CDR3 in DNA: TGTGCCAGCAGCCGGGGCAGGGATATTAAAAACATTCAGTACTTC.

The chain is built from TRBV15 and TRBJ2-7; 7 bases match TRBD1. Trimming removed 0 bases from V and 3 bases from J; junction bases left unmatched: 14. The germline gives CDR1 LNHNV, CDR2 YYDKDF (reference sequence). The CDR3 is made up of 18 amino acids. CDR3 DNA: TGTGCCACCAGCAGAGATTACCACCGGGACAGATTCTTCTACGAGCAGTACTTC. It encodes CATSRDYHRDRFFYEQYF. The full variable domain, in which reference TRBV15 and TRBJ2-7 provide the parts outside the CDR3, is DAMVIQNPRYQVTQFGKPVTLSCSQTLNHNVMYWYQQKSSQAPKLLFHYYDKDFNNEADTPDNFQSRRPNTSFCFLDIRSPGLGDTAMYLCATSRDYHRDRFFYEQYFGPGTRLTVT.

A few counts support this clone. The rearrangement links TRBV19 to TRBJ2-1, with 11 bases matching TRBD2. Germline loops: CDR1 LNHDA, CDR2 SQIVND (reference sequence). Unmatched junction bases numbered 16, after V lost 3 bases and J lost 9 bases. This CDR3 comprises 18 residues. The CDR3 DNA is TGTGCCAGTAGTATGAGATATATCACTAGCGGGAGAACGGGTGAGCAGTTCTTC. Encoded protein: CASSMRYITSGRTGEQFF.

The sample holds one count of this clone. The genes are TRBV7-9 and TRBJ2-7; 8 bases map to TRBD1. The germline V gene encodes CDR1 SEHNR and CDR2 FQNEAQ (reference sequence). The junction had 0 bases not matched to a gene; V was cut back by 5 bases and J by 3 bases. The length of the CDR3 is 12 residues. The CDR3 sequence is CASSGQGYEQYF. CDR3 sequence (DNA): TGTGCCAGCAGCGGACAGGGCTACGAGCAGTACTTC.

This chain connects TRBV18 to TRBJ2-5; TRBD1 aligns across 9 bases. CDR1 and CDR2 from the germline V gene are KGHSH and LQKENI. V trimming: 2 bases; J trimming: 4 bases; junction bases outside the gene matches: 14. CDR3 length: 18 residues. The CDR3 sequence: CASSPSRTGGSAGETQYF. CDR3 nucleotide sequence: TGTGCCAGCTCACCATCGAGAACAGGGGGCAGCGCTGGAGAGACCCAGTACTTC.

The gene calls are TRBV4-3 and TRBJ2-2; 7 positions agree with TRBD1. V shed 3 bases and J 6 bases; nucleotides not matched to a gene: 4. Germline assignment: CDR1 LGHNA and CDR2 YSLEER. The CDR3 has 14 amino acids. The CDR3: CASSQGDRAGELFF. For the CDR3, the DNA is TGCGCCAGCAGCCAGGGCGACAGGGCCGGGGAGCTGTTTTTT.

The chain is built from TRBV2 and TRBJ2-7, with D tentatively TRBD1 (6 bases). Germline V gene lookup returns CDR1 SNHLY and CDR2 FYNNEI. Deletions cut 8 bases from V and 2 bases from J, with 16 bases between. The CDR3 totals 14 residues. The chain's CDR3 is CASYDNRDTYEQYF. The DNA for the CDR3 is TGTGCCAGCTACGATAACAGGGATACCTACGAGCAGTACTTC.

This clone appeared a single time. The chain uses TRBV4-1 and TRBJ1-5, with TRBD1 as a possible D gene (6 bases). V lost 1 base and J lost 6, with 13 bases in between. Germline CDR1 and CDR2: MGHRA and YSYEKL. The CDR3 runs 15 residues. CDR3 in DNA: TGCGCCAGCAGCCAAGGTCGGGGGGCTAGTCAGCCCCAGCATTTT. Its protein is CASSQGRGASQPQHF.

The chain has TRBV4-1 and TRBJ1-1; a weak D match, TRBD1 (6 bases). Germline CDR1 reads MGHRA; CDR2 reads YSYEKL. V shed 0 bases and J shed 3 bases, with 17 bases lying between them. This CDR3 has 17 amino acids. CDR3 nucleotides: TGCGCCAGCAGCCAAGAATTAATTCAGGGGCTATACACTGAAGCTTTCTTT. This encodes CASSQELIQGLYTEAFF.

The chain couples TRBV27 to TRBJ2-1; 9 bases fit TRBD2. The V gene end was trimmed by 6 bases and the J gene end by 0 bases; junction bases not matched to a gene: 3. CDR3 length: 15 amino acids. Germline-derived CDR1 and CDR2 are MNHEY and SMNVEV (reference sequence). This chain's CDR3 is CASRAGGSSYNEQFF. CDR3 DNA sequence: TGTGCCAGCAGGGCGGGGGGGAGCTCCTACAATGAGCAGTTCTTC.

The chain uses TRBV23-1 and TRBJ2-2; 7 bases map to TRBD1. TRBV23-1 falls under the ORF class, with uncertain function. The ends lost 0 bases at V and 0 bases at J; junction bases unmatched: 4. CDR3 length equals 17 residues. The CDR3 region is CASSQSNGTANTGELFF. CDR3 nucleotides: TGCGCCAGCAGTCAATCGAACGGGACAGCGAACACCGGGGAGCTGTTTTTT.

The chain links TRBV28 to TRBJ2-3; a possible D gene is TRBD2 (6 bases). The CDR3 sequence is 14 residues long. V lost 9 bases, J lost 0 bases, and 13 bases lay in between. Germline V gene lookup returns CDR1 MDHEN and CDR2 SYDVKM. The CDR3 protein is CASLAAASTDTQYF. CDR3 bases: TGTGCCAGTTTAGCGGCGGCTAGCACAGATACGCAGTATTTT.

This clone has just one count. The chain employs TRBV5-4 and TRBJ1-1; 7 nucleotides align to TRBD1. CDR3 length: 16 amino acids. CDR1 SGHNT and CDR2 YYREEE come from the germline V gene (reference sequence). V was pared by 4 bases and J by 0 bases, with 9 bases of the junction left unmatched. CDR3 residues: CASSPDREKMNTEAFF. The CDR3 DNA follows: TGTGCCAGCAGCCCCGACAGGGAAAAGATGAACACTGAAGCTTTCTTT.

The gene calls are TRBV25-1 and TRBJ2-3; TRBD2 is a possible D gene (6 bases). The CDR3 is made up of 17 amino acids. V lost 1 base and J 1 base, leaving 15 bases between the germline ends. Looked up from germline, CDR1 is MGHDK and CDR2 is SYGVNS. CDR3 loop: CASSELGWGTGTDTQYF. In DNA form, the CDR3 reads TGTGCCAGCAGTGAATTGGGTTGGGGGACTGGCACAGATACGCAGTATTTT.

This CDR3 is CASSQGFTSNYGYTF. The CDR3 DNA is TGTGCCAGCAGCCAAGGGTTCACGAGTAACTATGGCTACACCTTC. The V gene is TRBV3-1 (or the pseudogene TRBV3-2), the J gene TRBJ1-2; no reliable D call. The V gene lost 1 base and the J gene lost 1 base, with 10 bases spanning the gap. CDR3 length equals 15 residues. Per germline, CDR1 LGHDT and CDR2 YNNKEL (reference sequence).

The chain joins TRBV24-1 to TRBJ2-1, with 12 bases identical to TRBD2. This CDR3 spans 16 amino acids. With V trimmed by 0 bases and J by 8 bases, 4 bases remained unmatched. From germline, CDR1 is KGHDR and CDR2 SFDVKD. The CDR3 DNA sequence: TGTGCCACCAGTGATTTGACTAGCGGGAGGTTGGATGAGCAGTTCTTC. Amino acid sequence: CATSDLTSGRLDEQFF.